The 22 T cell receptor beta chains below were found in one sample sequenced in a study of T cell repertoires in cytomegalovirus infection. Via MiXCR, TCRdb re-called the reads, giving one row per CDR3 protein. The repertoire holds 200,000 to 300,000 distinct CDR3 sequences, 9% to 15% seen once, with around 1.6% in the top ten. Source material: PBMCs. The receptors were gathered from a human donor in good health (CMV status not recorded). Some clones in this sample may be carry-over from other donors' samples.

Ten or more counts support this clonotype. The chain has TRBV10-3 and TRBJ2-7; possibly TRBD1 or TRBD2 for D (6 bases each). This CDR3 is built from 14 residues. V was clipped by 10 bases and J by 4 bases, with 20 bases between them. Germline V gives CDR1 ENHRY, CDR2 SYGVKD. CDR3 residues: CATTPPGAGYEQYF. DNA of the CDR3: TGTGCCACTACTCCCCCAGGGGCGGGGTACGAGCAGTACTTC.

Points on this clonotype: The junction differs from germline at one of its ends, possibly a read error. The V call is TRBV7-9, the J call TRBJ2-2, with 7 positions matching TRBD2. The CDR3 spans 15 residues. Per germline, CDR1 SEHNR and CDR2 FQNEAQ (reference sequence). The CDR3 is CARSLEAGWSGELFF. In nucleotides, the CDR3 is TGTGCCAGGAGCTTAGAAGCAGGGTGGAGCGGGGAGCTGTTTTTC.

This clonotype was counted a few times. The V call is TRBV6-1, the J call TRBJ2-5; TRBD2 aligns across 8 bases. V lost 5 bases, J lost 0 bases, and 2 bases stayed unmatched. This CDR3 is 14 amino acids long. Germline V gives CDR1 MNHNS, CDR2 SASEGT. The CDR3 here is CASSRGGYQETQYF. CDR3 in DNA: TGTGCCAGCAGTCGCGGGGGGTACCAAGAGACCCAGTACTTC.

The sample holds many counts of this clonotype. The J gene is TRBJ1-1, the V gene TRBV7-8, with TRBD1 matching 7 bases. Germline assignment: CDR1 SGHVS and CDR2 FQNEAQ. This CDR3 is built from 11 residues. The V segment lost 3 bases and the J segment 8 bases; nucleotides outside the gene matches: 0. The CDR3 loop reads CASSLDREAFF. The CDR3 nucleotides read TGTGCCAGCAGCTTGGACAGGGAAGCTTTCTTT. The whole variable domain, remainder taken from reference TRBV7-8 and TRBJ1-1, is GAGVSQSPRYKVAKRGQDVALRCDPISGHVSLFWYQQALGQGPEFLTYFQNEAQLDKSGLPSDRFFAERPEGSVSTLKIQRTQQEDSAVYLCASSLDREAFFGQGTRLTVV.

This clonotype has at least ten counts. The rearrangement uses TRBV20-1 and TRBJ1-4; D is ambiguous. The CDR3 spans 14 residues. Germline V lookup: CDR1 DFQATT, CDR2 SNEGSKA (reference sequence). Trimming left V 0 bases short and J 7 bases short, with 12 bases between. CDR3 in amino acids: CSAREDPAGEKLFF. The CDR3, as DNA: TGCAGTGCTAGAGAAGACCCGGCGGGTGAAAAACTGTTTTTT.

Many counts were recorded for this clonotype. The chain has TRBV28 and TRBJ2-2, with D uncertain. Per the germline V gene, CDR1 is MDHEN and CDR2 is SYDVKM. Trimming removed 6 bases from V and 7 bases from J, with 15 bases in between. This CDR3 is 14 amino acids long. DNA for the CDR3: TGTGCCAGCAGCCCCGTAGATGATGGCGGGGAGCTGTTTTTT. It translates to CASSPVDDGGELFF.

This clonotype was detected only a few times. The CDR3 DNA is TGCAGCGTTGAAGAGGGGGTATACGAGCAGTACTTC. Translated, it gives CSVEEGVYEQYF. The chain is built from TRBV29-1 and TRBJ2-7, with D perhaps given as TRBD1 or TRBD2 (5 bases each). Germline V gene sequence: CDR1 SQVTM, CDR2 ANQGSEA. The CDR3 extends over 12 amino acids. V was trimmed by 0 bases and J by 4 bases, leaving 7 bases between them.

This clonotype was detected a few times. The chain recombines TRBV20-1 with TRBJ2-3; 9 bases line up with TRBD2. With 1 base clipped from V and 4 bases from J, the junction kept 9 bases outside the gene matches. Germline CDR1 is DFQATT and CDR2 is SNEGSKA (reference sequence). This CDR3 has 16 residues. The CDR3 reads CSARGSGGGAADTQYF. The CDR3 nucleotides read TGCAGTGCTAGAGGGTCTGGCGGGGGGGCCGCAGATACGCAGTATTTT.

The table lists this clonotype with many counts. The V call is TRBV20-1, the J call TRBJ2-1; 12 nucleotides align to TRBD2. This CDR3 contains 15 residues. In germline, CDR1 is DFQATT, CDR2 SNEGSKA (reference sequence). V trimming: 6 bases; J trimming: 8 bases; junction bases outside the gene matches: 11. The CDR3 nucleotides are TGCAGTGCCAGAAGGACTAGCGGGAAAGGCGATGAGCAGTTCTTC. Protein sequence: CSARRTSGKGDEQFF.

This clonotype was seen repeatedly, ten times or more. This rearrangement joins TRBV6-5 to TRBJ2-3; 12 nucleotides match TRBD2. This CDR3 is 15 amino acids long. Germline loops: CDR1 MNHEY, CDR2 SVGAGI. With 2 bases clipped from V and 4 bases from J, the junction kept 1 base outside the gene matches. The CDR3 is CASSYASGGADTQYF. The CDR3 bases are TGTGCCAGCAGTTACGCTAGCGGGGGGGCAGATACGCAGTATTTT.

The chain recombines TRBV20-1 with TRBJ2-5; 8 nucleotides match TRBD2. CDR3 length: 13 residues. Unmatched junction bases numbered 4, after V lost 3 bases and J lost 4 bases. Germline V lookup: CDR1 DFQATT, CDR2 SNEGSKA (reference sequence). CDR3 amino acids: CSASGGASETQYF. CDR3 in DNA: TGCAGTGCTAGCGGGGGGGCTTCAGAGACCCAGTACTTC.

The chain links TRBV19 to TRBJ1-2; D not resolved. Germline loops: CDR1 LNHDA, CDR2 SQIVND (reference sequence). CDR3 length: 10 residues. Trimming removed 10 bases at V and 3 bases at J, with 6 bases between. The CDR3 DNA follows: TGTGCCACCAACGACTATGGCTACACCTTC. The encoded protein is CATNDYGYTF. The whole variable domain, filled in from reference TRBV19 and TRBJ1-2, reads DGGITQSPKYLFRKEGQNVTLSCEQNLNHDAMYWYRQDPGQGLRLIYYSQIVNDFQKGDIAEGYSVSREKKESFPLTVTSAQKNPTAFYLCATNDYGYTFGSGTRLTVV.

This clonotype was counted a few times. The chain is built from TRBV5-1 and TRBJ1-4; no firm D call. There are 15 residues in the CDR3. V lost 0 bases and J lost 8, with 14 bases in between. The germline V gene encodes CDR1 SGHRS and CDR2 YFSETQ. The CDR3 region has the DNA TGCGCCAGCAGCTTGGGTACAACTCCGCAAGAAAAACTGTTTTTT. It encodes CASSLGTTPQEKLFF.

The chain links TRBV6-2 or TRBV6-3 to TRBJ1-6; no reliable D call. The CDR3 length is 17 residues. The V end was cut by 2 bases, the J end by 3 bases, with 14 bases between. CDR1 is MNHEY and CDR2 is SVGEGT in the germline V gene. The CDR3 nucleotides are TGTGCCAGCAGTTACCCCGGAACCCTGAACTATAATTCACCCCTCCACTTT. Translating gives CASSYPGTLNYNSPLHF.

This clonotype showed up many times. This chain connects TRBV14 to TRBJ2-5, with D possibly being TRBD2 (6 bases). Per germline, CDR1 SGHDN and CDR2 FVKESK. CDR3 length equals 14 residues. The ends were cut back, 2 bases at V and 2 bases at J, with 9 bases in the middle. The CDR3 here is CASSQPREQETQYF. The DNA for the CDR3 is TGTGCCAGCAGCCAACCTCGGGAGCAAGAGACCCAGTACTTC. The full variable domain, completed using reference TRBV14 and TRBJ2-5, is EAGVTQFPSHSVIEKGQTVTLRCDPISGHDNLYWYRRVMGKEIKFLLHFVKESKQDESGMPNNRFLAERTGGTYSTLKVQPAELEDSGVYFCASSQPREQETQYFGPGTRLLVL.

J is TRBJ1-4 and V is TRBV5-1; possibly TRBD1 for D (5 bases). Germline-derived CDR1 and CDR2 are SGHRS and YFSETQ. V lost 4 bases and J 5 bases, leaving 9 bases between the germline ends. The length of the CDR3 is 13 residues. The CDR3 DNA sequence: TGCGCCAGCAGCGGGGCAGGGAATGAAAAACTGTTTTTT. Its protein product is CASSGAGNEKLFF.

This clonotype was seen repeatedly, ten times or more. CDR3 sequence: CASSTRLAGTDTQYF. CDR3 DNA sequence: TGTGCCAGCAGCACAAGACTAGCGGGCACAGATACGCAGTATTTT. The chain joins TRBV14 to TRBJ2-3; 9 nucleotides align to TRBD2. The CDR3 is made up of 15 amino acids. Looked up from germline, CDR1 is SGHDN and CDR2 is FVKESK. J was trimmed by 1 base and V by 5 bases; bases with no gene match: 4.

In regard to this clonotype: A read error is possible here, since a much larger clone lies one base away. J is TRBJ2-1 and V is TRBV6-2 or TRBV6-3; 13 nucleotides agree with TRBD2. V lost 10 bases, J lost 10 bases, and 13 bases stayed unmatched. The CDR3 runs 15 residues. Germline V CDR1 and CDR2: MNHEY, SVGEGT. DNA of the CDR3: TGTGCCATCTTTTCGCCGGGACTAGCGGGACAGGAGCAGTTCTTC. It specifies CAIFSPGLAGQEQFF.

V gene TRBV6-2 or TRBV6-3 combines with J gene TRBJ1-3, with 8 bases lining up with TRBD1. Germline lookup yields CDR1 MNHEY and CDR2 SVGEGT. The V gene end was trimmed by 4 bases and the J gene end by 4 bases; junction bases not matched to a gene: 9. This CDR3 has 16 residues. The CDR3 protein is CASSWSGQGRGNTIYF. CDR3 nucleotide sequence: TGTGCCAGCAGTTGGAGTGGACAGGGAAGAGGAAACACCATATATTTT.

This chain connects TRBV20-1 to TRBJ2-5, with 12 bases that match TRBD2. From germline, CDR1 is DFQATT and CDR2 SNEGSKA (reference sequence). Germline trimming cut 5 bases from V and 5 bases from J; bases unmatched to any gene: 6. This CDR3 comprises 14 residues. Here the CDR3 reads CSAPSGGARETQYF. CDR3 DNA: TGCAGTGCTCCTAGCGGGGGGGCCAGGGAGACCCAGTACTTC.

This clonotype was picked up many times. The chain combines TRBV12-5 with TRBJ1-5; D not resolved. V was trimmed by 7 bases and J by 5 bases, leaving 21 bases between them. Germline V gene lookup returns CDR1 LGHNT and CDR2 FRNRAP. CDR3 size: 16 residues. DNA of the CDR3: TGTGCTAGTGCCCCCCTCTCCGGCAATTGGGATCAGCCCCAGCATTTT. Residues: CASAPLSGNWDQPQHF.

DNA for the CDR3: TGTGCCAGCAGCCGAAAGAAAGGGATGAACACTGAAGCTTTCTTT. It specifies CASSRKKGMNTEAFF. This chain uses TRBV3-1 with TRBJ1-1; D unclear. Trimming removed 4 bases at V and 0 bases at J, with 12 bases between. The CDR3 spans 15 residues. Per germline, CDR1 LGHDT and CDR2 YNNKEL (reference sequence).